This TCR beta chain was sequenced for a study of T cell changes during pregnancy in multiple sclerosis. This CDR3 is 15 amino acids long. Trimming cost V 7 bases and J 5 bases; bases outside gene matches: 12. Germline-derived CDR1 and CDR2 are MNHNS and SASEGT. Generated by immunoSEQ multiplex PCR, the TCRdb table keeps only in-frame clones and is missing some. The data contain 40,000 or so clones, about nine tenths of them singletons. The chain recombines TRBV6-1 with TRBJ1-1; 8 bases agree with TRBD1. This clonotype originated in a female donor in good health, enrolled as a control in a pregnancy study. The sample consisted of CD4+ T cells from peripheral blood mononuclear cells, taken after pregnancy. Here the CDR3 DNA reads TGTGCCAGCAACCCATGGACAGGGACGGGGACTGAAGCTTTCTTT. Its translation is CASNPWTGTGTEAFF.